Below, 27 T cell receptor beta chains from the same sample are listed, as sequenced in a study of T cells after yellow fever vaccination (dated by TCRdb to about 2019). The library was obtained by 5' RACE. The sequencing machine was an Illumina HiSeq 2500. TCRdb redid the processing of the public reads, applying fastp at Q25 and MiXCR, and retained in-frame beta chains. One record per CDR3 amino acid sequence lists the most common genes and DNA. This sample is represented by about 330,000 distinct CDR3 sequences; around 8.1% of them were singletons. 15% to 20% of the sample comes from the top ten. The treatment or condition label on this specimen signifies: live attenuated yellow fever vaccine strain. The sequencing here drew on PBMCs, taken about 49 days after the first yellow fever vaccination. Receptors were obtained from a man in his late teens or twenties who received the YFV17D yellow fever vaccine.

The rearrangement links TRBV5-1 to TRBJ1-2, with TRBD1 matching 9 bases. The CDR3 is 17 amino acids. J lost 2 bases, V lost 4 bases, and 12 bases had no gene match. Germline V gene lookup returns CDR1 SGHRS and CDR2 YFSETQ. CDR3 sequence (DNA): TGCGCCAGCAGCCAAACTCCGGGACAGGGCTTCAACTATGGCTACACCTTC. This translates into CASSQTPGQGFNYGYTF.

The table lists this clonotype with a few counts. J is TRBJ2-7 and V is TRBV7-9, with TRBD1 matching over 9 bases. The CDR3 has 17 amino acids. Germline CDR1 reads SEHNR; CDR2 reads FQNEAQ (reference sequence). The ends lost 3 bases at V and 3 bases at J; junction bases unmatched: 12. The CDR3: CASSFQQGQGVLYEQYV. CDR3 nucleotide sequence: TGTGCCAGCAGCTTCCAGCAGGGACAGGGTGTCCTCTACGAGCAGTACGTC.

The rearrangement links TRBV5-4 to TRBJ2-7; the match to TRBD1 covers 10 bases. Per germline, CDR1 SGHNT and CDR2 YYREEE (reference sequence). The CDR3 is 17 amino acids. J was trimmed by 3 bases and V by 4 bases; bases with no gene match: 13. The CDR3 nucleotides read TGTGCCAGCAGCAGTAGTGGGACAGGGGACCCCATCTACGAGCAGTACTTC. It yields the protein CASSSSGTGDPIYEQYF.

In this sample, this clonotype turned up many times. This chain links TRBV15 with TRBJ2-5, with no clear D. This CDR3 contains 13 residues. CDR1 and CDR2 from the germline V gene are LNHNV and YYDKDF (reference sequence). Trimming left V 2 bases short and J 0 bases short, with 4 bases between. The DNA of the CDR3 is TGTGCCACCAGCAGAAGAAACCAAGAGACCCAGTACTTC. This codes for CATSRRNQETQYF.

The table lists this clonotype with a few counts. This rearrangement joins TRBV21-1 to TRBJ1-6; TRBD1 is the table's D call and was not checked against the DNA. TRBV21-1 is termed a pseudogene. This CDR3 is built from 16 residues. The CDR3 sequence: CASSNNRGQGFSPLHF. The CDR3 DNA is TGTGCCAGCAGCAATAACCGGGGACAGGGGTTTTCACCCCTCCACTTT.

The V call is TRBV7-3, the J call TRBJ2-7; D is unresolved. CDR1 is SGHTA and CDR2 is FQGTGA in the germline V gene. V lost 0 bases and J lost 7, with 16 bases in between. The CDR3 consists of 15 residues. The CDR3 sequence is CASSLTTTPNKEQYF. The CDR3 DNA is TGTGCCAGCAGCTTAACCACCACCCCCAATAAGGAGCAGTACTTC.

J is TRBJ1-3 and V is TRBV7-9, with D unclear. Trimming removed 8 bases from V and 2 bases from J, with 7 bases in between. The germline V gene encodes CDR1 SEHNR and CDR2 FQNEAQ (reference sequence). The CDR3 runs to 12 residues. The CDR3 sequence: CASRPAGNTIYF. For the CDR3, the DNA is TGTGCCAGCCGCCCGGCTGGAAACACCATATATTTT.

Only a few counts were recorded for this clonotype. V is TRBV7-9 and J is TRBJ2-7; 12 bases are a match to TRBD1. This CDR3 is built from 15 residues. Germline CDR1 SEHNR, CDR2 FQNEAQ (reference sequence). V lost 4 bases to trimming and J lost 6 bases; unmatched junction nucleotides: 7. CDR3 DNA sequence: TGTGCCAGCAGCTCACCGGGACAGGGGGCTTCCGAGCAGTACTTC. This gives the protein CASSSPGQGASEQYF.

The V gene is TRBV5-1, the J gene TRBJ2-1; D is possibly TRBD1 (6 bases). The length of the CDR3 is 14 residues. The germline gives CDR1 SGHRS, CDR2 YFSETQ. Trimming cost V 4 bases and J 3 bases, with 11 bases left between them. CDR3 region: CASSTQQGYNEQFF. CDR3 DNA: TGCGCCAGCAGCACGCAACAGGGCTACAATGAGCAGTTCTTC.

This clonotype was detected only a few times. The chain uses TRBV11-2 and TRBJ2-2, with 11 bases that match TRBD2. Trimming took 5 bases from V and 0 from J; bases not matched to a gene: 11. The CDR3 is 19 amino acids. Germline loops: CDR1 SGHAT, CDR2 FQNNGV. As DNA, the CDR3 is TGTGCCAGCAGCCTAAGGCCTAGCGGGGGGACCTCGAACACCGGGGAGCTGTTTTTT. This codes for CASSLRPSGGTSNTGELFF.

This chain uses TRBV5-1 with TRBJ2-1; D call uncertain. The V gene's germline CDR1 is SGHRS and CDR2 YFSETQ. Deletions cut 2 bases from V and 5 bases from J, with 14 bases between. CDR3 length: 15 residues. This CDR3 reads CASSLSGLTNNEQFF. The CDR3 DNA reads TGCGCCAGCAGCTTATCCGGATTGACAAACAATGAGCAGTTCTTC.

This clonotype has more than one count but fewer than ten. This rearrangement joins TRBV20-1 to TRBJ2-5; the match to TRBD1 covers 8 bases. The CDR3 has 14 amino acids. The germline gives CDR1 DFQATT, CDR2 SNEGSKA (reference sequence). Germline trimming cut 6 bases from V and 3 bases from J; bases unmatched to any gene: 9. CDR3 residues: CSATTHRGEETQYF. The CDR3 nucleotides read TGCAGTGCGACGACCCACAGGGGGGAAGAGACCCAGTACTTC.

The V call is TRBV12-3 or TRBV12-4, the J call TRBJ2-4; D is undetermined. This CDR3 spans 16 amino acids. The V end was cut by 1 base, the J end by 0 bases, with 10 bases between. CDR3 protein: CASSLGLKIAKNIQYF. The CDR3 region has the DNA TGTGCCAGCAGTTTAGGACTCAAAATAGCCAAAAACATTCAGTACTTC.

A few counts support this clonotype. The chain employs TRBV20-1 and TRBJ1-2, with 7 bases lining up with TRBD1. V shed 5 bases, J shed 8 bases, and the junction held 11 bases outside the gene matches. Germline V gives CDR1 DFQATT, CDR2 SNEGSKA (reference sequence). The CDR3 contains 13 residues. For the CDR3, the DNA is TGCAGTGCTGCGACAGGGCGCGCAGGAGGCTACACCTTC. Translation: CSAATGRAGGYTF.

The chain links TRBV5-1 to TRBJ2-1; 11 bases line up with TRBD1. The CDR3 has 16 residues. Germline CDR1 SGHRS, CDR2 YFSETQ. The V and J ends lost 4 bases and 6 bases, in that order; junction bases with no gene match: 9. CDR3 bases: TGCGCCAGCAGCCCAACGTCGGGGACAGGGGGCAATGAGCAGTTCTTC. Encoded protein: CASSPTSGTGGNEQFF.

At least ten counts were recorded for this clonotype. The gene calls are TRBV9 and TRBJ1-5, with D possibly matching TRBD1 (6 bases). V was cut by 0 bases and J by 8 bases, with 12 bases left in between. The CDR3 is made up of 14 amino acids. Germline V gives CDR1 SGDLS, CDR2 YYNGEE. The chain's CDR3 is CASSVEAGAEPQHF. Written as DNA, the CDR3 is TGTGCCAGCAGCGTAGAGGCGGGGGCCGAGCCCCAGCATTTT.

The chain couples TRBV28 to TRBJ1-2; a weak D match, TRBD1 (5 bases). CDR3 length: 15 residues. Germline CDR1 reads MDHEN; CDR2 reads SYDVKM. V shed 6 bases and J shed 5 bases, with 19 bases lying between them. This chain's CDR3 is CASSLPPGTLYGYTF. The CDR3, as DNA: TGTGCCAGCAGCCTCCCCCCCGGGACCCTGTATGGCTACACCTTC.

The rearrangement uses TRBV2 and TRBJ2-7; TRBD1 aligns across 7 bases. Unmatched junction bases numbered 19, after V lost 5 bases and J lost 6 bases. The CDR3 spans 17 residues. Germline CDR1 reads SNHLY; CDR2 reads FYNNEI. DNA for the CDR3: TGTGCCAGCAGTTTGTTGGCAGGGGGAAGATCGGTGCTCGAGCAGTACTTC. It yields the protein CASSLLAGGRSVLEQYF.

This chain connects TRBV18 to TRBJ2-3; a possible D gene is TRBD1 (5 bases). The CDR3 has 13 residues. Germline-derived CDR1 and CDR2 are KGHSH and LQKENI. V was pared by 3 bases and J by 7 bases, with 11 bases between. The CDR3 sequence: CASSPGHVNTQYF. The CDR3 DNA follows: TGTGCCAGCTCACCCGGACATGTCAATACGCAGTATTTT. Full variable domain (outside the CDR3, taken from reference TRBV18 and TRBJ2-3): NAGVMQNPRHLVRRRGQEARLRCSPMKGHSHVYWYRQLPEEGLKFMVYLQKENIIDESGMPKERFSAEFPKEGPSILRIQQVVRGDSAAYFCASSPGHVNTQYFGPGTRLTVL.

J is TRBJ2-3 and V is TRBV7-2; 10 nucleotides match TRBD2. Germline CDR1 reads SGHTA; CDR2 reads FQGNSA. J gave up 0 bases and V 5 bases, and 2 bases lay outside the gene matches. The CDR3 loop spans 15 amino acids. Written as DNA, the CDR3 is TGTGCCAGCAGCATACTAGCGGGGAGCACAGATACGCAGTATTTT. It translates to CASSILAGSTDTQYF.

Only a few counts were recorded for this clonotype. J is TRBJ2-5 and V is TRBV7-9, with TRBD2 identical over 7 bases. The CDR3 spans 14 residues. The V gene's germline CDR1 is SEHNR and CDR2 FQNEAQ (reference sequence). The trim removed 5 bases at V and 5 bases at J, leaving 8 bases unmatched. The CDR3 coding sequence is TGTGCCAGCAGCACAACTAGCGCGGGCGAGACCCAGTACTTC. Translated, it gives CASSTTSAGETQYF.

The sample holds a few counts of this clonotype. V gene TRBV7-2 combines with J gene TRBJ2-1, with 9 bases that match TRBD2. The CDR3 has 17 residues. The V and J ends lost 1 base and 5 bases, in that order; junction bases with no gene match: 9. Germline assignment: CDR1 SGHTA and CDR2 FQGNSA. DNA for the CDR3: TGTGCCAGCAGCTTAGTCGGGGGGCTAGCGGGGAACAATGAGCAGTTCTTC. The encoded protein is CASSLVGGLAGNNEQFF.

V is TRBV6-5 and J is TRBJ1-6; TRBD1 matches 7 bases. With 2 bases clipped from V and 5 bases from J, the junction kept 3 bases outside the gene matches. Per germline, CDR1 MNHEY and CDR2 SVGAGI. The CDR3 sequence is 15 residues long. The CDR3 coding sequence is TGTGCCAGCAGTTACGAAGGGACAGATAATTCACCCCTCCACTTT. It encodes CASSYEGTDNSPLHF.

The rearrangement uses TRBV5-1 and TRBJ1-1; D remains ambiguous. V lost 4 bases and J 3 bases, leaving 7 bases between the germline ends. Germline V gives CDR1 SGHRS, CDR2 YFSETQ. The CDR3 covers 12 residues. In DNA form, the CDR3 reads TGCGCCAGCAGCGCCCCCGACACTGAAGCTTTCTTT. The encoded protein is CASSAPDTEAFF. Complete variable domain (other parts from reference TRBV5-1 and TRBJ1-1): KAGVTQTPRYLIKTRGQQVTLSCSPISGHRSVSWYQQTPGQGLQFLFEYFSETQRNKGNFPGRFSGRQFSNSRSEMNVSTLELGDSALYLCASSAPDTEAFFGQGTRLTVV.

This clonotype was detected ten times or more. The genes are TRBV6-1 and TRBJ1-3; weak D call: TRBD1 (6 bases). The ends were cut back, 3 bases at V and 0 bases at J, with 12 bases in the middle. There are 16 residues in the CDR3. CDR1 is MNHNS, CDR2 SASEGT, per germline. The CDR3 DNA is TGTGCCAGCAGTGACCCCGGGACACCCTCTGGAAACACCATATATTTT. Translated: CASSDPGTPSGNTIYF.

This clonotype has more than one count but fewer than ten. The chain carries TRBV11-2 and TRBJ2-7; 7 positions match TRBD1. CDR1 and CDR2 (germline): SGHAT, FQNNGV. Trimming cost V 0 bases and J 4 bases; bases outside gene matches: 3. The CDR3 totals 14 residues. In DNA form, the CDR3 reads TGTGCCAGCAGCTTAGAGACAGGGTATTACGAGCAGTACTTC. Protein product: CASSLETGYYEQYF.

This clonotype was seen at least ten times. The chain combines TRBV4-3 with TRBJ2-3, with 11 bases matching TRBD2. J lost 7 bases, V lost 0 bases, and 9 bases had no gene match. Germline CDR1 reads LGHNA; CDR2 reads YSLEER. The CDR3 runs 17 residues. CDR3 sequence reads: CASSQERNLAGGYTQYF. For the CDR3, the DNA is TGCGCCAGCAGCCAAGAAAGAAATCTAGCGGGGGGTTATACGCAGTATTTT.